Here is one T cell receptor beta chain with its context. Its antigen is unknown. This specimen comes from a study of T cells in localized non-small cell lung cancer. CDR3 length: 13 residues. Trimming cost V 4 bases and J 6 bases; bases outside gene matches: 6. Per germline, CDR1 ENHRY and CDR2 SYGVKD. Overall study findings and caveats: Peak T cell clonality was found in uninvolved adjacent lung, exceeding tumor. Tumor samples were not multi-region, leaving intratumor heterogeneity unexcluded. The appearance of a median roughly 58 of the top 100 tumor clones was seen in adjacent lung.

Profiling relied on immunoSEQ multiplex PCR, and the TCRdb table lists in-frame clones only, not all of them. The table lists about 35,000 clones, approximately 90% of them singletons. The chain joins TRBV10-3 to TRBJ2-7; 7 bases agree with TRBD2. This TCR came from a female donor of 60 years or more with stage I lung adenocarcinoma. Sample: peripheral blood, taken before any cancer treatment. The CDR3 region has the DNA TGTGCCATCAGTGTGAGGGAGGGGAGCGAGCAGTACTTC. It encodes CAISVREGSEQYF.